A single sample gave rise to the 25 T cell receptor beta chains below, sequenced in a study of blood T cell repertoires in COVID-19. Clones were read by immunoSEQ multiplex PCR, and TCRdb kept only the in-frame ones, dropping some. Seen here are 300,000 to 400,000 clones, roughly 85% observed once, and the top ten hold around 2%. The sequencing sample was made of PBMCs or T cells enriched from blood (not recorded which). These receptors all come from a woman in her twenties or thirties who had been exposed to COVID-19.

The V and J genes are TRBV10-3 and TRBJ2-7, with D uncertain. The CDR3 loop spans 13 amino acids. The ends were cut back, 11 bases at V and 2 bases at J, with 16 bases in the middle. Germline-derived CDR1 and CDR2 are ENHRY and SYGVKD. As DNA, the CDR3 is TGTGCCGCCCAGGTGGCCGGCGCCTACGAGCAGTACTTC. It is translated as CAAQVAGAYEQYF.

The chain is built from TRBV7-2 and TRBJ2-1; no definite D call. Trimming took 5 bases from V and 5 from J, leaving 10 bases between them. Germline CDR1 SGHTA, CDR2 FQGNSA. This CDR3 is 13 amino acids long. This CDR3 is CASSPLRDNEQFF. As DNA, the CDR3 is TGTGCCAGCAGCCCCCTCCGGGACAATGAGCAGTTCTTC.

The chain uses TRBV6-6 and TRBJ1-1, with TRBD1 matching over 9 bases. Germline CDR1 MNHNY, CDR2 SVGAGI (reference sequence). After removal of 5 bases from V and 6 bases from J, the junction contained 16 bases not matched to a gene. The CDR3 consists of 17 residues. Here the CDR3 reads CASSRSGTGFVGAEAFF. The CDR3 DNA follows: TGTGCCAGCAGTCGATCCGGGACAGGGTTCGTTGGCGCTGAAGCTTTCTTT.

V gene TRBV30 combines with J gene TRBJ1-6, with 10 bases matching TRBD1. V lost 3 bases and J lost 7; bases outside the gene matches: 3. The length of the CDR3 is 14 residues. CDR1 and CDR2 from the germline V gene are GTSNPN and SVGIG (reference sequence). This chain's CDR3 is CAWSRDRGNSPLHF. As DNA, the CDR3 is TGTGCCTGGAGCCGGGACAGGGGCAATTCACCCCTCCACTTT.

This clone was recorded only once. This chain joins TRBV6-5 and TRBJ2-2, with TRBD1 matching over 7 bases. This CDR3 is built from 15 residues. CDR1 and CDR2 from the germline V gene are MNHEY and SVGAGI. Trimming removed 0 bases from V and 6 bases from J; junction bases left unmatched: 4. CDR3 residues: CASSYSRQGAGELFF. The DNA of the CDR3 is TGTGCCAGCAGTTACTCGAGGCAGGGGGCCGGGGAGCTGTTTTTT.

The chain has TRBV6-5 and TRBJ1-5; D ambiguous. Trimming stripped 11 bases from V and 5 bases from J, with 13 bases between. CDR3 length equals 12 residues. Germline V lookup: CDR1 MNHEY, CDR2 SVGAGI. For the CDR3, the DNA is TGTGCCTGTGGACTAACTCATCAGCCCCAGCATTTT. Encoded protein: CACGLTHQPQHF.

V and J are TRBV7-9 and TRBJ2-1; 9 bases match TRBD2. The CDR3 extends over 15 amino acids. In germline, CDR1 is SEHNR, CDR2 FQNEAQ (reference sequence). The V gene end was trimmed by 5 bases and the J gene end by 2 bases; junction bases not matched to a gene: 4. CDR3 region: CASSPTSGAYNEQFF. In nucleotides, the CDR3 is TGTGCCAGCAGCCCGACTAGCGGAGCCTACAATGAGCAGTTCTTC.

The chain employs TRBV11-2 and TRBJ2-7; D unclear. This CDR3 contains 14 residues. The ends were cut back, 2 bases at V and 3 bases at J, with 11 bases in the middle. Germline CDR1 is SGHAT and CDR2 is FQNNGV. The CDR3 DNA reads TGTGCCAGCAGCTTACGGCGGAAGAACTACGAGCAGTACTTC. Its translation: CASSLRRKNYEQYF.

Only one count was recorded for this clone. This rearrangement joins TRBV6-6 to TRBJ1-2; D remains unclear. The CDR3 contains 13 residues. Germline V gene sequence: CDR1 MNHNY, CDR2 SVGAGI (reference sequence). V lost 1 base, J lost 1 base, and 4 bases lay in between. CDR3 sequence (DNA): TGTGCCAGCAGTTACTTCAGTAACTATGGCTACACCTTC. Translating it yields CASSYFSNYGYTF.

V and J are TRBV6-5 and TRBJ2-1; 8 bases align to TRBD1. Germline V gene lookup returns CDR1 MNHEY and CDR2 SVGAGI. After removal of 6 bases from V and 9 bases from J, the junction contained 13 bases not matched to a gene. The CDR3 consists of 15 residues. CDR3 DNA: TGTGCCAGCAGCCAGGGGTCTTCAGGGGGCGTTGAGCAGTTCTTC. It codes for CASSQGSSGGVEQFF.

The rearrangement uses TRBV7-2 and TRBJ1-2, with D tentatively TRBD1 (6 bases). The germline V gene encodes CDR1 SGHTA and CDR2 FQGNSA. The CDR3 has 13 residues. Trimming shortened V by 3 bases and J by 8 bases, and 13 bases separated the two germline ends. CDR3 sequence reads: CASSFKQGSGYTF. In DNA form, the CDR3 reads TGTGCCAGCAGCTTCAAACAGGGATCAGGCTACACCTTC.

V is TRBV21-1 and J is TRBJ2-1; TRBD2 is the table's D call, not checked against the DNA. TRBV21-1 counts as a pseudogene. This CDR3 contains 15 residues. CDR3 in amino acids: CASSAHREIYNEQFF. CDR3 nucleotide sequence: TGTGCCAGCAGCGCCCACCGGGAGATATACAATGAGCAGTTCTTC.

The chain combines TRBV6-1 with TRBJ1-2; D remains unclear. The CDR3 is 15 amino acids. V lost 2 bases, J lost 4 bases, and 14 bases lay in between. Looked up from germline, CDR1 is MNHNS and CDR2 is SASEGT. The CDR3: CASSEQGRRLYGYTF. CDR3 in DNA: TGTGCCAGCAGTGAACAAGGCAGAAGACTCTATGGCTACACCTTC.

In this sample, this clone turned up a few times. The CDR3 region has the DNA TGTGCCAGCAGGGGGACAGGGAGCTACAATGAGCAGTTCTTC. Translating gives CASRGTGSYNEQFF. V usage is TRBV6-5 and J usage is TRBJ2-1, with 9 bases matching TRBD1. This CDR3 has 14 residues. The germline gives CDR1 MNHEY, CDR2 SVGAGI. Trimming took 6 bases from V and 3 from J; bases not matched to a gene: 3.

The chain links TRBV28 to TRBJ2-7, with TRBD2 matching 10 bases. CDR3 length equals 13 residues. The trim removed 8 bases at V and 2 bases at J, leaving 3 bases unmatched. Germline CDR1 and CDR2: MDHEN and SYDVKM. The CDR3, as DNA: TGTGCCAGCGGGACTAGCGTGACCTACGAGCAGTACTTC. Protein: CASGTSVTYEQYF. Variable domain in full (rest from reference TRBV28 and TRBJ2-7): DVKVTQSSRYLVKRTGEKVFLECVQDMDHENMFWYRQDPGLGLRLIYFSYDVKMKEKGDIPEGYSVSREKKERFSLILESASTNQTSMYLCASGTSVTYEQYFGPGTRLTVT.

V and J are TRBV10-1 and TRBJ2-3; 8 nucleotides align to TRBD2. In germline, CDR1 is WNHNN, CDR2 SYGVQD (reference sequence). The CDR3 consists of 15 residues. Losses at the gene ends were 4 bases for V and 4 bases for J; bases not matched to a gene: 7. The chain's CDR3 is CASSGGAGVPDTQYF. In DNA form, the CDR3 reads TGCGCCAGCAGTGGGGGAGCGGGGGTCCCAGATACGCAGTATTTT.

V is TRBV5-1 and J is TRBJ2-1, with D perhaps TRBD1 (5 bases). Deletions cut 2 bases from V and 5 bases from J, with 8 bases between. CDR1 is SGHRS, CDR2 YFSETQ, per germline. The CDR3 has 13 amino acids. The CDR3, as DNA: TGCGCCAGCAGCTTAGGGGCAAACAATGAGCAGTTCTTC. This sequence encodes CASSLGANNEQFF.

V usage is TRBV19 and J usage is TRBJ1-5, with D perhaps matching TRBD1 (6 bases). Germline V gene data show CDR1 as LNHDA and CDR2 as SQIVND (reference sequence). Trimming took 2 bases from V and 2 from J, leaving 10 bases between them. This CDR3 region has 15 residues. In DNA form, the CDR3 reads TGTGCCAGTAGTATAAACAGGGTTGGCAATCAGCCCCAGCATTTT. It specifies CASSINRVGNQPQHF.

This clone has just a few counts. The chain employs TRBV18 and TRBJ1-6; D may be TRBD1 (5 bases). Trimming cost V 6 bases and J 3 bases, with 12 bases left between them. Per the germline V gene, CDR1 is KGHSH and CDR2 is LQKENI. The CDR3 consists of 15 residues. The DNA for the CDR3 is TGTGCCAGCTCGCCGACAGTAAACTATAATTCACCCCTCCACTTT. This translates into CASSPTVNYNSPLHF.

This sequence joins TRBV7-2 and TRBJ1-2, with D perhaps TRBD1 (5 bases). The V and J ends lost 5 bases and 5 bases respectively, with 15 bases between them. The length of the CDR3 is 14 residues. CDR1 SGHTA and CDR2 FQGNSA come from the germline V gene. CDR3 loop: CASSARLTDYGYTF. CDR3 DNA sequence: TGTGCCAGCAGCGCCCGTCTGACAGATTATGGCTACACCTTC.

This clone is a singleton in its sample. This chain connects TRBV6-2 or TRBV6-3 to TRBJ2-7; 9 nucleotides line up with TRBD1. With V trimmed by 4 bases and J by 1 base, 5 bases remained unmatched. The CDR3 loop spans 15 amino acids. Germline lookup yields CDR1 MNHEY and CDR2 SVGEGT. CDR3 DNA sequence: TGTGCCAGCAGTTCCCCCGGGACAGGGTCCTACGAGCAGTACTTC. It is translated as CASSSPGTGSYEQYF.

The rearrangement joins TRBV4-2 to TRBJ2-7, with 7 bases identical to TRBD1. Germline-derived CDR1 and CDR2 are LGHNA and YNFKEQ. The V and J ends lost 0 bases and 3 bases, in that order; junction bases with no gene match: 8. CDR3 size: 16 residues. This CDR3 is CASSQDVQGPHYEQYF. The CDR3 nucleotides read TGTGCCAGCAGCCAAGATGTACAGGGGCCCCACTACGAGCAGTACTTC.

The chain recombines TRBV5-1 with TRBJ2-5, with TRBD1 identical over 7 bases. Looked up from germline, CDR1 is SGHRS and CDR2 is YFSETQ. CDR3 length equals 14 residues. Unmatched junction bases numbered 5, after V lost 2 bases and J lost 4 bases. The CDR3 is CASSFRGQGETQYF. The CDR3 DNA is TGCGCCAGCAGCTTTAGGGGGCAAGGAGAGACCCAGTACTTC.

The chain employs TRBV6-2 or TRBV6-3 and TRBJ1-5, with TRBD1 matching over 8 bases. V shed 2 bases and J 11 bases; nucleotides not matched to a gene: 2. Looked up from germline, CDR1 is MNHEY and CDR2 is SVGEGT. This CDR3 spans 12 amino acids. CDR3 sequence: CASSYGQGAQHF. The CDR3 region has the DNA TGTGCCAGCAGTTACGGACAGGGAGCCCAGCATTTT.

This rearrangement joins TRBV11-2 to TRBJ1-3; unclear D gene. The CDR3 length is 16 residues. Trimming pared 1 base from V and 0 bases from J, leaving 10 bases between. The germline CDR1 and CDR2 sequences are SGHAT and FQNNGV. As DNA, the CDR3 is TGTGCCAGCAGCTTAGCCGGGTCGGTCTCTGGAAACACCATATATTTT. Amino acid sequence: CASSLAGSVSGNTIYF.